Detailed here is one TCR beta chain. The antigen is unknown. The data were taken from a study of graft-versus-host responses after intestinal transplantation. Study information: Those transplanted obtained multivisceral, liver-intestinal, or isolated intestinal grafts. Study results and limitations: The study found high graft-versus-host to host-versus-graft clonal ratios in allografts of patients with graft-donor T cell macrochimerism. Researchers found GvH clones in recipient marrow, and some showed up first in ileum or blood. There was an association between peak levels of circulating GvH clones and early post-transplant HvG declines.

The data were produced by immunoSEQ multiplex PCR, yet TCRdb's version contains in-frame clones alone and is incomplete. The data hold tens of thousands of clones, with about 95% observed a single time. Germline loops: CDR1 SGHVS, CDR2 FNYEAQ. The CDR3 covers 12 residues. The ends were cut back, 4 bases at V and 3 bases at J, with 7 bases in the middle. The TCR sequence derives from a human donor who was the organ donor for an intestinal transplant. The source was unstimulated CD4+ T cells sorted from spleen or lymph node cells, collected before transplant. The rearrangement uses TRBV7-6 and TRBJ2-7; D might be TRBD1 (5 bases). This CDR3 is CASSSTVYEQYF. CDR3 in DNA: TGTGCCAGCAGCTCGACAGTCTACGAGCAGTACTTC.